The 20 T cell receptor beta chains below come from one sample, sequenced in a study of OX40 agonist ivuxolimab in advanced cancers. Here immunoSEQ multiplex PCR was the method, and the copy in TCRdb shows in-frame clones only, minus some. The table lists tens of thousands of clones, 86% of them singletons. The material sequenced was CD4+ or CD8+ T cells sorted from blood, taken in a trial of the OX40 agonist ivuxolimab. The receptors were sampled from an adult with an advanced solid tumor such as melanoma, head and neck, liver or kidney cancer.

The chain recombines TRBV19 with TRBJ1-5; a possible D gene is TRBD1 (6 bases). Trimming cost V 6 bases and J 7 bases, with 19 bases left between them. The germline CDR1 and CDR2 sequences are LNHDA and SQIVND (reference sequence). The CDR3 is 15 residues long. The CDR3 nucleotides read TGTGCCAGTAGGAGACAGGTCAACTTCGCCCAGCCCCAGCATTTT. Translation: CASRRQVNFAQPQHF.

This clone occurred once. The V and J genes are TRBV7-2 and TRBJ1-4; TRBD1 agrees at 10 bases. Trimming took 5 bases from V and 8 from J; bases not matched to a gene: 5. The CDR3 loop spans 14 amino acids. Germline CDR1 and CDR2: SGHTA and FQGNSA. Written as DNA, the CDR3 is TGTGCCAGCAGCCCGGGACAGGGGAACGAAAAACTGTTTTTT. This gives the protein CASSPGQGNEKLFF.

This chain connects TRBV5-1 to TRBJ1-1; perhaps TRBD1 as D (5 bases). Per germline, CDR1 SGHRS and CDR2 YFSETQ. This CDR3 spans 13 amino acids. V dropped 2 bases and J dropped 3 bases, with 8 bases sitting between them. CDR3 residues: CASSFLGDTEAFF. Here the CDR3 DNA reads TGCGCCAGCAGCTTTTTAGGGGACACTGAAGCTTTCTTT.

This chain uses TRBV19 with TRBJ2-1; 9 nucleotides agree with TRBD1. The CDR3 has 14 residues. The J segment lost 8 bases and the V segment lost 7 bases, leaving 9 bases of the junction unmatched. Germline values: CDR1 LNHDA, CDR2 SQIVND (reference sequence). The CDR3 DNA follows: TGTGCCAGTACAAGACAGGGGGTTGTCTATGAGCAGTTCTTC. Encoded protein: CASTRQGVVYEQFF.

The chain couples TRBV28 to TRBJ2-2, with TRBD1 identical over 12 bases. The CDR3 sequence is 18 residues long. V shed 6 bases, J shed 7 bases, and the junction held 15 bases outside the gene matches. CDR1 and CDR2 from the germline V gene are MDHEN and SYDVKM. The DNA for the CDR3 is TGTGCCAGCAGCCCTATCCGGGACAGGGGGCGTAATGTCGGGGAGCTGTTTTTT. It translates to CASSPIRDRGRNVGELFF. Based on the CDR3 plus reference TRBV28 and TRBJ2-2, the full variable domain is DVKVTQSSRYLVKRTGEKVFLECVQDMDHENMFWYRQDPGLGLRLIYFSYDVKMKEKGDIPEGYSVSREKKERFSLILESASTNQTSMYLCASSPIRDRGRNVGELFFGEGSRLTVL.

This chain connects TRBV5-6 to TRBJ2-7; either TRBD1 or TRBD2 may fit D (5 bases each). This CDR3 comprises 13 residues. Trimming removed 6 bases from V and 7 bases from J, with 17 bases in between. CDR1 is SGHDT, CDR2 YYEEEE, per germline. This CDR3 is CASTRTGEGEQYF. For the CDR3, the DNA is TGTGCCAGCACCCGCACTGGCGAGGGGGAGCAGTACTTC.

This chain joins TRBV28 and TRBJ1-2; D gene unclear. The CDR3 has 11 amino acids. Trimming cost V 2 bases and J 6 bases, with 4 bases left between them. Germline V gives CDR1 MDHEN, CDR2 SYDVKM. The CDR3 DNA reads TGTGCCAGCAGTTTAGCAGATGGCTACACCTTC. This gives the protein CASSLADGYTF.

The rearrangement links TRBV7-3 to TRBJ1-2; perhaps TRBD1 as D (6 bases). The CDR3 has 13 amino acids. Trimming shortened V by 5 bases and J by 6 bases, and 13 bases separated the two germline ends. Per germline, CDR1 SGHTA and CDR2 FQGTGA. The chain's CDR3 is CASSLQGRNGYTF. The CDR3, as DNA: TGTGCCAGCAGCCTACAGGGTCGTAATGGCTACACCTTC.

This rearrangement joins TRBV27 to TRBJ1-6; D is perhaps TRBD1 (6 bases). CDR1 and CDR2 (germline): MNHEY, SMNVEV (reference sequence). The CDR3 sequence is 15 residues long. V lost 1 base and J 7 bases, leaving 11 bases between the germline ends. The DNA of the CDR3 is TGTGCCAGCAGTTTATGGCCAGGGGAAAATTCACCCCTCCACTTT. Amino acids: CASSLWPGENSPLHF.

The DNA for the CDR3 is TGTGCTAGTGGTTTGGTCGTGACTAGCGGTGAGCGTGGTGAGCAGTTCTTC. Its translation: CASGLVVTSGERGEQFF. The V and J genes are TRBV12-5 and TRBJ2-1, with 9 positions matching TRBD2. The germline gives CDR1 LGHNT, CDR2 FRNRAP. V shed 0 bases, J shed 9 bases, and the junction held 12 bases outside the gene matches. The CDR3 has 17 amino acids.

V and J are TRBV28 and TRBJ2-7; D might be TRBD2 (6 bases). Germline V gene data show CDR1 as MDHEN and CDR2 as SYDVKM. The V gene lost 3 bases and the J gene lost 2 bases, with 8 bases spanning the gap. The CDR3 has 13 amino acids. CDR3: CASSLEGPYEQYF. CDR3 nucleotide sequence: TGTGCCAGCAGTTTGGAGGGGCCCTACGAGCAGTACTTC.

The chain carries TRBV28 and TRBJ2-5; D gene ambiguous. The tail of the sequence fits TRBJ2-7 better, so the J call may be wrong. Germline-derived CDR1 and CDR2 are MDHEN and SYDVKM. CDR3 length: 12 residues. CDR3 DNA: TGTGCCAGCGGCGGTGGTGGGTTCGAGCAGTACTTC. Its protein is CASGGGGFEQYF.

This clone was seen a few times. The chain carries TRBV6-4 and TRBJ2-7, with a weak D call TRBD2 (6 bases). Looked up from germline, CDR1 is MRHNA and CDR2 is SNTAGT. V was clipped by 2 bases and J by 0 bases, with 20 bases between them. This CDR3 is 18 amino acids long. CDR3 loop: CASSDGMMAGTDSYEQYF. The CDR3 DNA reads TGTGCCAGCAGTGACGGGATGATGGCCGGGACTGACTCCTACGAGCAGTACTTC.

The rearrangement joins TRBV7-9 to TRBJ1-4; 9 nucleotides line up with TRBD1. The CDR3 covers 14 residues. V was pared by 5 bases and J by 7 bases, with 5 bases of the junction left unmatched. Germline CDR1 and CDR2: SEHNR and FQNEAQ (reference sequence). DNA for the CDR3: TGTGCCAGCAGCCAGACAGGGGGGACTGAAAAACTGTTTTTT. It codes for CASSQTGGTEKLFF.

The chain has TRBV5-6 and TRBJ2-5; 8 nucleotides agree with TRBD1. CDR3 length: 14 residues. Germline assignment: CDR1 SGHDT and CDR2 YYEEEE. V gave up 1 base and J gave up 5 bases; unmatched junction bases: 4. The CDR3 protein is CASSLSQGVETQYF. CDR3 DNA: TGTGCCAGCAGCTTGTCACAGGGGGTCGAGACCCAGTACTTC.

CDR3 DNA: TGTGCCAGCCGTGGCGTGACGGGGGAGCAGTACTTC. Residues: CASRGVTGEQYF. The chain joins TRBV6-1 to TRBJ2-7, with a possible D match to TRBD2 (5 bases). The CDR3 is made up of 12 amino acids. CDR1 MNHNS and CDR2 SASEGT come from the germline V gene. The germline V and J ends were trimmed by 8 bases and 7 bases, with 15 bases remaining between them.

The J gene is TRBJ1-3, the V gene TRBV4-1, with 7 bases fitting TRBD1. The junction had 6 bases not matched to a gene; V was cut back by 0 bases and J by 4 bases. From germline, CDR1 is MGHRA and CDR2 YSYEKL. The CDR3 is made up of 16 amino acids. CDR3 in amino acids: CASSQERGLGGNTIYF. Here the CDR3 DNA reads TGCGCCAGCAGCCAAGAAAGGGGGCTGGGGGGAAACACCATATATTTT.

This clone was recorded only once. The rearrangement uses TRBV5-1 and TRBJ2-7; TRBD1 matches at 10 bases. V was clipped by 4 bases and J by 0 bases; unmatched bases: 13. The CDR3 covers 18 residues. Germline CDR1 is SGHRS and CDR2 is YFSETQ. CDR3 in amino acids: CASSPYWTGGGSSYEQYF. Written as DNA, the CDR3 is TGCGCCAGCAGCCCCTATTGGACAGGGGGTGGAAGCTCCTACGAGCAGTACTTC.

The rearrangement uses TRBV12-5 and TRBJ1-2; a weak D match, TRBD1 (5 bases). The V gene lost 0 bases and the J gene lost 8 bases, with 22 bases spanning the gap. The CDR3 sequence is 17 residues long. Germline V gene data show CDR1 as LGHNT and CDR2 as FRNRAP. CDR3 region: CASGLVLIRDRPFGYTF. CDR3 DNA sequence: TGTGCTAGTGGTTTGGTACTTATCCGGGACCGCCCTTTCGGCTACACCTTC.

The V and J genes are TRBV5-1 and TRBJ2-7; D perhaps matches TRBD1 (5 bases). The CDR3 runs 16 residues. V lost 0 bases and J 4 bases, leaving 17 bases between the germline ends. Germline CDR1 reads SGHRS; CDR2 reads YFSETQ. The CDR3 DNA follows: TGCGCCAGCAGCTTGGGGCACAGGACAACTAATTACGAGCAGTACTTC. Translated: CASSLGHRTTNYEQYF.